A single sample gave rise to the 25 T cell receptor beta chains below, sequenced in a study of vaccination effects on CD4 cells after COVID-19. Sequencing was performed with immunoSEQ multiplex PCR; in TCRdb, only in-frame clones are kept and a portion is missing. The data show approximately 30,000 clones, with approximately 72% seen just once and around 30% held by the top ten. Before sequencing, viral peptide pools were used by the ViraFEST assay to expand antigen-specific CD4+ T cells. Isolation of CD4+ T cells took place after about 10 days of culture. PCR confirmed that the person was infected with SARS-CoV-2 between March and December 2020. Their antigens remain unidentified. This material consisted of CD4+ T cells from PBMCs cultured with a peptide pool, taken before COVID-19 vaccination. The receptors shown here come from a human donor who had a prior SARS-CoV-2 infection.

This clone came up a few times. This rearrangement joins TRBV27 to TRBJ2-7; 8 nucleotides align to TRBD2. The CDR3 contains 18 residues. The germline V gene encodes CDR1 MNHEY and CDR2 SMNVEV (reference sequence). The V gene end was trimmed by 2 bases and the J gene end by 4 bases; junction bases not matched to a gene: 16. This CDR3 reads CASSLRSNDGGAFYEQYF. CDR3 nucleotides: TGTGCCAGCAGTTTACGGTCCAACGACGGGGGGGCCTTTTACGAGCAGTACTTC.

This clone was seen more than once but under ten times. The chain couples TRBV19 to TRBJ1-1, with D unclear. Germline-derived CDR1 and CDR2 are LNHDA and SQIVND (reference sequence). The CDR3 extends over 13 amino acids. With 4 bases removed from V and 6 bases from J, the gap between germline ends came to 12 bases. The CDR3 loop is CASSNRLLSEAFF. CDR3 DNA sequence: TGTGCCAGTAGTAACCGACTTCTATCTGAAGCTTTCTTT. Looking up the rest from reference TRBV19 and TRBJ1-1 gives the full variable domain: DGGITQSPKYLFRKEGQNVTLSCEQNLNHDAMYWYRQDPGQGLRLIYYSQIVNDFQKGDIAEGYSVSREKKESFPLTVTSAQKNPTAFYLCASSNRLLSEAFFGQGTRLTVV.

This clone was counted a few times. The rearrangement joins TRBV18 to TRBJ2-1; 10 bases are shared with TRBD2. V trimming: 2 bases; J trimming: 4 bases; junction bases outside the gene matches: 2. The CDR3 extends over 15 amino acids. Germline CDR1 is KGHSH and CDR2 is LQKENI. The chain's CDR3 is CASSPSSGRYNEQFF. As DNA, the CDR3 is TGTGCCAGCTCACCATCTAGCGGGAGATACAATGAGCAGTTCTTC.

The genes are TRBV5-4 and TRBJ2-7, with 10 bases matching TRBD2. V shed 4 bases, J shed 3 bases, and the junction held 7 bases outside the gene matches. The CDR3 sequence is 15 residues long. Germline CDR1 is SGHNT and CDR2 is YYREEE (reference sequence). The CDR3 DNA is TGTGCCAGCAGCCTAGGACTAGCGGAATACTACGAGCAGTACTTC. Protein: CASSLGLAEYYEQYF.

This clone was seen a handful of times. The rearrangement uses TRBV27 and TRBJ1-4, with D unresolved. CDR1 and CDR2 from the germline V gene are MNHEY and SMNVEV (reference sequence). V gave up 3 bases and J gave up 7 bases, with 12 bases separating them. The CDR3 is 14 residues long. The CDR3 is CASSLIGRGEKLFF. For the CDR3, the DNA is TGTGCCAGCAGTTTGATAGGCCGGGGTGAAAAACTGTTTTTT.

This clone was observed a single time. The gene calls are TRBV6-2 or TRBV6-3 and TRBJ2-4; D remains ambiguous. This CDR3 has 17 residues. Trimming stripped 0 bases from V and 14 bases from J, with 26 bases between. Germline V gives CDR1 MNHEY, CDR2 SVGEGT. The DNA for the CDR3 is TGTGCCAGCAGTTACTCCGACTTAGGACGCCGGCCTCTAAAGAAGTACTTC. As protein: CASSYSDLGRRPLKKYF.

The V and J genes are TRBV12-3 or TRBV12-4 and TRBJ2-1; TRBD1 aligns across 8 bases. V was clipped by 6 bases and J by 9 bases; unmatched bases: 7. The CDR3 is made up of 13 amino acids. CDR3 loop: CASSRQGSGEQFF. The CDR3, as DNA: TGTGCCAGCAGCCGACAGGGGAGCGGTGAGCAGTTCTTC.

This clone was found once. The rearrangement joins TRBV5-8 to TRBJ2-3, with 10 positions matching TRBD1. V lost 0 bases, J lost 5 bases, and 3 bases stayed unmatched. In germline, CDR1 is SGHTS, CDR2 YDEGEE. The CDR3 contains 15 residues. CDR3 protein: CASSLGDRGGDTQYF. The DNA of the CDR3 is TGTGCCAGCAGCTTGGGGGACAGGGGTGGAGATACGCAGTATTTT.

The chain has TRBV5-1 and TRBJ2-6, with 11 nucleotides matching TRBD2. This CDR3 is 17 amino acids long. The V gene end was trimmed by 1 base and the J gene end by 0 bases; junction bases not matched to a gene: 0. Germline CDR1 SGHRS, CDR2 YFSETQ. The CDR3 region has the DNA TGCGCCAGCAGCTTGACTAGCGGGAGCTCTGGGGCCAACGTCCTGACTTTC. Its translation: CASSLTSGSSGANVLTF.

The chain joins TRBV11-2 to TRBJ2-1; 7 bases align to TRBD2. V lost 5 bases to trimming and J lost 8 bases; unmatched junction nucleotides: 18. This CDR3 region has 17 residues. Per germline, CDR1 SGHAT and CDR2 FQNNGV. CDR3 sequence reads: CASSAFRSSGTLDEQFF. The DNA of the CDR3 is TGTGCCAGCAGCGCCTTCAGGTCAAGCGGGACGCTGGATGAGCAGTTCTTC.

The genes are TRBV3-1 (or the pseudogene TRBV3-2) and TRBJ1-1, with D uncertain. Trimming stripped 6 bases from V and 9 bases from J, with 20 bases between. The germline gives CDR1 LGHDT, CDR2 YNNKEL (reference sequence). This CDR3 has 14 amino acids. DNA of the CDR3: TGTGCCAGCAGTCCACTTCTCCTGCTGGGCCAAGCTTTCTTT. It is translated as CASSPLLLLGQAFF.

The chain joins TRBV10-3 to TRBJ2-3; D gene ambiguous. The CDR3 is 16 residues long. The V end lost 3 bases, the J end lost 4 bases, and 17 bases lay between the germline ends. Germline V gene lookup returns CDR1 ENHRY and CDR2 SYGVKD. CDR3 amino acids: CAISDHARPNADTQYF. The CDR3 DNA follows: TGTGCCATCAGTGACCACGCGAGGCCGAACGCAGATACGCAGTATTTT.

This clone appeared a few times. V gene TRBV9 combines with J gene TRBJ2-1, with no clear D. This CDR3 has 13 amino acids. Germline CDR1 and CDR2: SGDLS and YYNGEE. V was trimmed by 0 bases and J by 8 bases, leaving 9 bases between them. DNA of the CDR3: TGTGCCAGCAGCGTAGGATTAGGGTATGAGCAGTTCTTC. This sequence encodes CASSVGLGYEQFF.

Only one count was recorded for this clone. The V gene is TRBV13, the J gene TRBJ2-6, with D possibly TRBD1 on 6 matching bases. CDR1 and CDR2 (germline): PRHDT, FYEKMQ (reference sequence). Trimming cost V 5 bases and J 0 bases, with 8 bases left between them. The CDR3 runs 15 residues. DNA of the CDR3: TGTGCCAGCAGCGGACAGCTCTCTGGGGCCAACGTCCTGACTTTC. This encodes CASSGQLSGANVLTF.

The chain recombines TRBV5-5 with TRBJ1-6; tentative D call: TRBD1 (6 bases). Trimming took off 4 bases at V and 5 bases at J, with 19 bases between the two ends. Germline-derived CDR1 and CDR2 are SGHKS and YYEKEE (reference sequence). This CDR3 region has 17 residues. The CDR3 sequence is CASSPGAGTRNNSPLHF. The CDR3 bases are TGTGCCAGCAGCCCAGGGGCCGGCACCCGTAATAATTCACCCCTCCACTTT.

The chain links TRBV19 to TRBJ1-5, with D perhaps matching TRBD1 (5 bases). The CDR3 has 16 residues. Germline V lookup: CDR1 LNHDA, CDR2 SQIVND (reference sequence). V was cut by 3 bases and J by 0 bases, with 12 bases left in between. CDR3 coding DNA: TGTGCCAGTAGTATTAATGGGGACCTTAGCAATCAGCCCCAGCATTTT. Translated, it gives CASSINGDLSNQPQHF.

This chain uses TRBV20-1 with TRBJ1-1; maybe TRBD1 (5 bases). The V and J ends lost 3 bases and 5 bases respectively, with 13 bases between them. Germline CDR1 DFQATT, CDR2 SNEGSKA (reference sequence). This CDR3 has 13 amino acids. Written as DNA, the CDR3 is TGCAGTGCTAGTGGCAGGGTGGCTACTGAAGCTTTCTTT. As protein: CSASGRVATEAFF.

The chain couples TRBV9 to TRBJ2-3, with D unresolved. V was trimmed by 2 bases and J by 4 bases, leaving 5 bases between them. The CDR3 contains 12 residues. The germline V gene encodes CDR1 SGDLS and CDR2 YYNGEE. The CDR3 protein is CASSVPPDTQYF. The DNA of the CDR3 is TGTGCCAGCAGCGTCCCCCCAGATACGCAGTATTTT.

The V gene is TRBV11-1, the J gene TRBJ2-5, with 12 bases that match TRBD2. Unmatched junction bases numbered 6, after V lost 8 bases and J lost 5 bases. Germline values: CDR1 SGHAT, CDR2 FQDESV (reference sequence). The CDR3 is 14 amino acids. The chain's CDR3 is CASGLAGGQETQYF. The CDR3 DNA is TGTGCCAGCGGGCTAGCGGGAGGGCAGGAGACCCAGTACTTC.

The table lists this clone with a few counts. The V gene is TRBV5-1, the J gene TRBJ2-3; perhaps TRBD1 as D (6 bases). CDR3 length equals 16 residues. Germline assignment: CDR1 SGHRS and CDR2 YFSETQ. The germline V and J ends were trimmed by 0 bases and 3 bases, with 14 bases remaining between them. The CDR3 here is CASSLGQGSPTDTQYF. The CDR3 DNA follows: TGCGCCAGCAGCTTGGGGCAGGGGAGCCCAACAGATACGCAGTATTTT.

The CDR3 loop is CASSLGTGSGYTF. CDR3 sequence (DNA): TGTGCCAGCAGCTTAGGGACAGGGAGTGGCTACACCTTC. The J gene is TRBJ1-2, the V gene TRBV7-9; 8 nucleotides align to TRBD1. Germline V CDR1 and CDR2: SEHNR, FQNEAQ (reference sequence). J was trimmed by 7 bases and V by 1 base; bases with no gene match: 2. The CDR3 consists of 13 residues.

The chain carries TRBV6-2 or TRBV6-3 and TRBJ2-3; 7 nucleotides match TRBD2. CDR3 size: 15 residues. Looked up from germline, CDR1 is MNHEY and CDR2 is SVGEGT. Unmatched junction bases numbered 4, after V lost 2 bases and J lost 2 bases. The CDR3 bases are TGTGCCAGCAGTTACCGAGCGGGAACCACAGATACGCAGTATTTT. Protein product: CASSYRAGTTDTQYF.

The V call is TRBV20-1, the J call TRBJ2-7; 9 positions match TRBD2. Germline V gene data show CDR1 as DFQATT and CDR2 as SNEGSKA (reference sequence). Trimming cost V 3 bases and J 3 bases; bases outside gene matches: 6. This CDR3 contains 14 residues. DNA for the CDR3: TGCAGTGCTAGTGGGCTAGCGGGAAACTACGAGCAGTACTTC. Its translation is CSASGLAGNYEQYF.

The chain couples TRBV2 to TRBJ2-7, with a weak D call TRBD1 (5 bases). Germline CDR1 reads SNHLY; CDR2 reads FYNNEI. Deletions cut 4 bases from V and 1 base from J, with 8 bases between. The CDR3 is 13 amino acids. CDR3 in amino acids: CASSGGLSYEQYF. The DNA of the CDR3 is TGTGCCAGCAGTGGGGGCTTATCCTACGAGCAGTACTTC.

The gene calls are TRBV9 and TRBJ2-5; the D is unclear. Trimming took off 4 bases at V and 1 base at J, with 8 bases between the two ends. CDR1 is SGDLS, CDR2 YYNGEE, per germline. This CDR3 spans 13 amino acids. The CDR3 nucleotides are TGTGCCAGCAGCCCCCGACCCCAAGAGACCCAGTACTTC. Translating gives CASSPRPQETQYF.